Each of the 3 T cell receptor beta chains below was sequenced from the same sample in a study of monozygotic twins with inflammatory bowel disease (dated by TCRdb to between 2018 and 2021). Library preparation employed 5' RACE. The instrument given in TCRdb is Illumina HiSeq 2500. TCRdb reprocessed the reads, reporting each CDR3 protein sequence once and no DNA. This sample's records show under 200,000 distinct CDR3 sequences. The leading ten clones occupy 2.8% of the sample. Sample: blood. The origin of the receptors is a human donor with ulcerative colitis or Crohn's disease, or a healthy co-twin of an affected twin (not recorded which).

The rearrangement links TRBV2 to TRBJ2-3; TCRdb returns TRBD2, unconfirmable since there is no DNA. This CDR3 region has 17 residues. Germline values: CDR1 SNHLY, CDR2 FYNNEI. CDR3 sequence reads: CASIPRTSGARSDTQYF. Looking up the rest from reference TRBV2 and TRBJ2-3 gives the full variable domain: EPEVTQTPSHQVTQMGQEVILRCVPISNHLYFYWYRQILGQKVEFLVSFYNNEISEKSEIFDDQFSVERPDGSNFTLKIRSTKLEDSAMYFCASIPRTSGARSDTQYFGPGTRLTVL.

The rearrangement uses TRBV4-1 and TRBJ2-7; there is no DNA to check the TCRdb D call of TRBD1. The CDR3 totals 13 residues. Germline values: CDR1 MGHRA, CDR2 YSYEKL. This chain's CDR3 is CASSQGLSGEQYF.

The J gene is TRBJ1-5, the V gene TRBV7-6. Germline V gene sequence: CDR1 SGHVS, CDR2 FNYEAQ. The CDR3 sequence is 14 residues long. The CDR3 reads CASSHSGTNQPQHF. The full variable domain, rest sourced from reference TRBV7-6 and TRBJ1-5, is GAGVSQSPRYKVTKRGQDVALRCDPISGHVSLYWYRQALGQGPEFLTYFNYEAQQDKSGLPNDRFSAERPEGSISTLTIQRTEQRDSAMYRCASSHSGTNQPQHFGDGTRLSIL.